Ten or more counts support the clone carrying this T cell receptor (beta chain). Its target is unknown. The entry originates in a study of T cell repertoires in cytomegalovirus infection. Overall study: Well-studied HLA-B-restricted CMV epitopes were used in the study alongside recently identified HLA-C-restricted ones. In public TCR beta signatures, there were indications of both CMV infection and matching HLA type.

Regarding the study as a whole: CMV-specific TCR beta clonotypes restricted by HLA-C were the ones dominating the ex vivo response.

TCRdb reprocessed the reads via MiXCR and lists one record per CDR3 protein. The sample has fewer than 1,000,000 distinct CDR3 sequences; approximately 30% are singletons. This CDR3 has 14 amino acids. The germline V and J ends were trimmed by 6 bases and 1 base, with 10 bases remaining between them. The sequence was collected from a human donor in good health (CMV status not recorded). Some clones in this sample may be carry-over from other donors' samples. This chain connects TRBV12-3 or TRBV12-4 to TRBJ1-5, with TRBD1 as a possible D gene (5 bases). The sample was cultured CD8+ T cells from PBMCs, taken from culture after CMV antigen stimulation. Here the CDR3 DNA reads TGTGCCAGCAGCCCGGGACGAAGCAATCAGCCCCAGCATTTT. Its protein is CASSPGRSNQPQHF.